This TCR beta chain was found in a study of shared clonotypes between healthy human individuals. The repertoire was sequenced with immunoSEQ multiplex PCR; TCRdb's copy has only in-frame clones and lacks some. This sample has about 2.3 million clones, with roughly 92% found just once. This CDR3 has 15 amino acids. The germline V and J ends were trimmed by 2 bases and 6 bases, with 11 bases remaining between them. Germline assignment: CDR1 MNHNY and CDR2 SVGAGI (reference sequence). V is TRBV6-6 and J is TRBJ1-6; TRBD1 might be the D (5 bases). The TCR originated in a man aged 18 to 29 in good health. Some clones in this sample may be carry-over from other donors' samples. Material: naive CD4+ T cells from PBMCs. Indicated subset: CD45RA+ positively selected. CDR3 loop: CASSYRAGGNSPLHF. For the CDR3, the DNA is TGTGCCAGCAGTTACCGAGCGGGGGGTAATTCACCCCTCCACTTT.